The entry that follows covers one T cell receptor (beta chain) sequence. Its antigen is unidentified. This specimen belongs to a study of cytomegalovirus exposure and HLA in healthy donors. Study at large: The study's early data release held tens of millions of unique TCRs from HLA-typed donors. Broader study findings: HLA alleles were associated with 16,000 or so TCR beta sequences in a later analysis at 0.05 false discovery rate. Analysis was performed later, and it showed HLA-associated TCR beta chains to be more clonally expanded than equally common others.

PCR employed 60 Vbeta and 13 Jbeta primers. Here immunoSEQ multiplex PCR was the method, and the copy in TCRdb shows in-frame clones only, minus some. The sample carries 150,000 to 200,000 clones, about four fifths recorded once. Participants comprised healthy donors of bone marrow. CDR3 length equals 21 residues. V gave up 8 bases and J gave up 0 bases; unmatched junction bases: 24. Germline CDR1 reads MDHEN; CDR2 reads SYDVKM. The rearrangement uses TRBV28 and TRBJ2-7; 11 nucleotides match TRBD2. The receptor was isolated from a female donor in good health and CMV-seronegative. Sequencing was performed on PBMCs. The CDR3 reads CASDLRGGVRLAGGPSYEQYF. The CDR3 DNA sequence: TGTGCCAGCGACCTGAGGGGGGGGGTTCGGCTAGCGGGAGGCCCCTCCTACGAGCAGTACTTC.